This T cell receptor (beta chain) was obtained from a study of Tregs in tolerant kidney transplant recipients. This table comes from immunoSEQ multiplex PCR, and its TCRdb copy is limited to in-frame clones, with some not included. Of approximately 15,000 clones listed, around 80% are singletons. Remarks on this clone: Its antigen is as yet unknown.

Germline values: CDR1 ENHRY, CDR2 SYGVKD. The CDR3 covers 13 residues. Deletions cut 5 bases from V and 6 bases from J, with 13 bases between. An overnight rest at 37°C with around 200 IU/ml IL-2 preceded regulatory T cell sorting from thawed PBMCs. Study-level points and caveats: Some patients' samples used different primers over time, so nucleotide sequences weren't comparable. This study did not directly address biological reproducibility. Activated donor B cell expansion appeared to reveal the most relevant donor-specific TCRbeta repertoire.

The source of this sequence is a human donor who received a combined kidney and bone marrow transplant. The material sequenced was Tregs from blood, taken before the transplant. The chain recombines TRBV10-3 with TRBJ1-2; no definite D call. This CDR3 reads CAISNRPYDGYTF. The CDR3, as DNA: TGTGCCATCAGTAACAGACCTTACGATGGCTACACCTTC.